This note documents a single TCR beta chain sequence. Per the germline V gene, CDR1 is SGHVS and CDR2 is FQNEAQ. CDR3 length: 12 residues. Trimming cost V 6 bases and J 4 bases; bases outside gene matches: 2. This record belongs to a study of T cell changes during pregnancy in multiple sclerosis. Using immunoSEQ multiplex PCR, the repertoire was profiled, and TCRdb retains in-frame clones only, with some absent. Of about 40,000 clones listed, 80% to 95% are singletons. This TCR came from a female donor with multiple sclerosis, enrolled in a pregnancy study. J is TRBJ2-5 and V is TRBV7-8, with 7 bases matching TRBD2. The source was CD4+ T cells from peripheral blood mononuclear cells, collected in the third trimester of pregnancy. The CDR3 sequence is CASSGGGETQYF. The DNA of the CDR3 is TGTGCCAGCAGTGGGGGGGGAGAGACCCAGTACTTC.